Listed here are 25 T cell receptor beta chains from one sample, sequenced in a study of regulatory T cells in long-lasting Graves disease. The time point is: newly diagnosed GD, antithyroid drugs for less than 3 months. PBMC-extracted RNA yielded the TCR library. CDR3 regions were amplified by Arm-PCR using iRepertoire HTBI primers to build TCR beta libraries. TCRdb reprocessed the multiplex PCR reads with MiXCR, giving one entry per CDR3 protein. The repertoire holds roughly 510,000 distinct CDR3 sequences, with roughly 16% as singletons. These data were likewise used in another study, on T cells in Graves' hyperthyroidism and ophthalmopathy.

Sequencing was performed on peripheral blood mononuclear cells (PBMCs), taken at new diagnosis, from a patient treated with antithyroid drugs. These receptors were collected from a man between 18 and 29 years old with Graves disease.

This clonotype has only a few counts. A clone one base away is much larger, so this may be a read error. V is TRBV27 and J is TRBJ2-1, with 10 nucleotides matching TRBD1. Germline values: CDR1 MNHEY, CDR2 SMNVEV (reference sequence). The CDR3 contains 14 residues. V trimming: 3 bases; J trimming: 9 bases; junction bases outside the gene matches: 5. DNA for the CDR3: TGTGCCAGCAGTTTGGGGACAGGGGTCACTGAGCAGTTCTTC. Encoded protein: CASSLGTGVTEQFF.

This clonotype came up many times. The chain recombines TRBV29-1 with TRBJ2-7; D remains ambiguous. Germline V lookup: CDR1 SQVTM, CDR2 ANQGSEA. V lost 0 bases to trimming and J lost 4 bases, with 13 bases between them. CDR3 length equals 14 residues. The CDR3 region has the DNA TGCAGCGTTGAAGAGATTAGGGTTCCATACGAGCAGTACTTC. Its protein product is CSVEEIRVPYEQYF.

This clonotype was observed at least ten times. The chain links TRBV20-1 to TRBJ2-7, with D possibly TRBD2 on 6 matching bases. CDR1 DFQATT and CDR2 SNEGSKA come from the germline V gene (reference sequence). V was pared by 3 bases and J by 7 bases, with 16 bases between. The CDR3 sequence is 13 residues long. CDR3 in amino acids: CSARTGSAGEQYF. CDR3 bases: TGCAGTGCTAGGACGGGATCCGCGGGGGAGCAGTACTTC.

In its sample, this clonotype was seen many times. The V gene is TRBV12-3 or TRBV12-4, the J gene TRBJ2-1; D remains ambiguous. CDR3 length equals 16 residues. The V gene lost 3 bases and the J gene lost 3 bases, with 15 bases spanning the gap. The CDR3 loop reads CASSFPPGQHYNEQFF. CDR3 DNA sequence: TGTGCCAGCAGTTTTCCCCCCGGGCAGCACTACAATGAGCAGTTCTTC.

J is TRBJ2-6 and V is TRBV19; TRBD1 or TRBD2 may be the D gene (6 bases each). The V and J ends lost 2 bases and 2 bases respectively, with 7 bases between them. Looked up from germline, CDR1 is LNHDA and CDR2 is SQIVND (reference sequence). This CDR3 is built from 15 residues. CDR3 DNA sequence: TGTGCCAGTAGTATAAGGGGGGCTGGGGCCAACGTCCTGACTTTC. It yields the protein CASSIRGAGANVLTF.

The chain combines TRBV7-9 with TRBJ2-1; 9 positions match TRBD1. Losses at the gene ends were 10 bases for V and 9 bases for J; bases not matched to a gene: 7. Germline V lookup: CDR1 SEHNR, CDR2 FQNEAQ (reference sequence). CDR3 length: 12 amino acids. The CDR3 loop is CATGQGFGEQFF. For the CDR3, the DNA is TGTGCCACGGGACAGGGATTCGGTGAGCAGTTCTTC.

This clonotype was counted ten times or more. This sequence joins TRBV27 and TRBJ1-1; tentative D call: TRBD1 (6 bases). The CDR3 spans 13 residues. The V end lost 4 bases, the J end lost 2 bases, and 8 bases lay between the germline ends. Germline V gene data show CDR1 as MNHEY and CDR2 as SMNVEV (reference sequence). Written as DNA, the CDR3 is TGTGCCAGCAGTTGGGACATAAACACTGAAGCTTTCTTT. It specifies CASSWDINTEAFF.

Comment on this clonotype: One base away lies a much larger clone, so this may be a sequencing read error. The chain has TRBV7-2 and TRBJ2-7; D gene ambiguous. This CDR3 is 15 amino acids long. Germline CDR1 and CDR2: SGHTA and FQGNSA. The CDR3 region is CASSLALGSAYEKYF. DNA of the CDR3: TGTGCCAGCAGCTTAGCCCTCGGCTCCGCCTACGAGAAGTACTTC. Looking up the rest from reference TRBV7-2 and TRBJ2-7 gives the full variable domain: GAGVSQSPSNKVTEKGKDVELRCDPISGHTALYWYRQSLGQGLEFLIYFQGNSAPDKSGLPSDRFSAERTGGSVSTLTIQRTQQEDSAVYLCASSLALGSAYEKYFGPGTRLTVT.

J is TRBJ1-6 and V is TRBV7-9; D may be TRBD1 (5 bases). This CDR3 region has 14 residues. Trimming shortened V by 5 bases and J by 7 bases, and 12 bases separated the two germline ends. CDR1 SEHNR and CDR2 FQNEAQ come from the germline V gene (reference sequence). In DNA form, the CDR3 reads TGTGCCAGCAGCCCCGGAGGGGCAAATTCACCCCTCCACTTT. Translated, it gives CASSPGGANSPLHF. The variable domain in full, completed from reference TRBV7-9 and TRBJ1-6, reads DTGVSQNPRHKITKRGQNVTFRCDPISEHNRLYWYRQTLGQGPEFLTYFQNEAQLEKSRLLSDRFSAERPKGSFSTLEIQRTEQGDSAMYLCASSPGGANSPLHFGNGTRLTVT.

There are many counts of this clonotype. The V gene is TRBV5-1, the J gene TRBJ2-5; D is perhaps TRBD1 (6 bases). The CDR3 runs 15 residues. The V and J ends lost 1 base and 2 bases respectively, with 12 bases between them. Germline loops: CDR1 SGHRS, CDR2 YFSETQ. As DNA, the CDR3 is TGCGCCAGCAGCTTGACAGGGTCGAGACAAGAGACCCAGTACTTC. Protein sequence: CASSLTGSRQETQYF.

This clonotype was observed many times. The chain links TRBV27 to TRBJ1-1, with TRBD1 as a possible D gene (6 bases). Trimming removed 2 bases from V and 3 bases from J, with 13 bases in between. In germline, CDR1 is MNHEY, CDR2 SMNVEV (reference sequence). The length of the CDR3 is 15 residues. CDR3: CASSLDSGAYTEAFF. The CDR3 nucleotides are TGTGCCAGCAGTTTAGACTCGGGGGCCTACACTGAAGCTTTCTTT.

This clonotype was seen ten or more times. The chain couples TRBV29-1 to TRBJ2-7; 11 nucleotides match TRBD2. Germline CDR1 and CDR2: SQVTM and ANQGSEA. The CDR3 is made up of 13 amino acids. The ends lost 6 bases at V and 3 bases at J; junction bases unmatched: 4. The CDR3 loop reads CSVLLAGVYEQYF. CDR3 nucleotides: TGCAGCGTGTTACTAGCGGGAGTCTACGAGCAGTACTTC.

The chain joins TRBV19 to TRBJ2-3; TRBD2 matches at 11 bases. This CDR3 is built from 13 residues. CDR1 and CDR2 from the germline V gene are LNHDA and SQIVND (reference sequence). Trimming removed 5 bases from V and 6 bases from J; junction bases left unmatched: 1. CDR3 DNA sequence: TGTGCCAGTAGTGGGACTAGCGGCGATACGCAGTATTTT. As protein: CASSGTSGDTQYF.

The sample holds many counts of this clonotype. The chain employs TRBV20-1 and TRBJ2-5, with a weak D call TRBD2 (5 bases). This CDR3 has 13 residues. CDR1 and CDR2 (germline): DFQATT, SNEGSKA (reference sequence). Trimming took off 3 bases at V and 2 bases at J, with 10 bases between the two ends. The CDR3: CSASLGGQETQYF. The DNA of the CDR3 is TGCAGTGCTAGTCTAGGCGGGCAAGAGACCCAGTACTTC.

This clonotype was picked up a small number of times. This chain joins TRBV6-1 and TRBJ1-6, with 9 bases aligning to TRBD1. Trimming removed 5 bases from V and 6 bases from J; junction bases left unmatched: 2. This CDR3 contains 14 residues. CDR1 MNHNS and CDR2 SASEGT come from the germline V gene. The CDR3 reads CASSRQGVNSPLHF. DNA for the CDR3: TGTGCCAGCAGTCGACAGGGGGTTAATTCACCCCTCCACTTT.

This clonotype has at least ten counts. This sequence joins TRBV7-9 and TRBJ2-1; D is possibly TRBD1 or TRBD2 (6 bases each). The assigned J gene may be wrong: the sequence end matches TRBJ2-5 better. From germline, CDR1 is SEHNR and CDR2 FQNEAQ (reference sequence). The CDR3 spans 14 residues. The CDR3 DNA follows: TGTGCCAGCAGCTTGACCGGGGGCGAGGAGACCCAGTACTTC. Translated, it gives CASSLTGGEETQYF.

With respect to this clonotype: One end of the junction varies from germline; a read error may be responsible. The chain carries TRBV2 and TRBJ2-7; no definite D call. The CDR3 contains 11 residues. Per germline, CDR1 SNHLY and CDR2 FYNNEI. The CDR3: CASSVSYERYF. The CDR3 DNA reads TGTGCCAGCAGTGTCTCGTACGAGCGGTACTTC.

This clonotype showed up many times. The genes are TRBV30 and TRBJ2-1; 7 bases agree with TRBD2. Losses at the gene ends were 1 base for V and 5 bases for J; bases not matched to a gene: 2. Germline V gives CDR1 GTSNPN, CDR2 SVGIG (reference sequence). This CDR3 comprises 13 residues. CDR3 DNA sequence: TGTGCCTGGAGTGAGCGGGAAGACAATGAGCAGTTCTTC. Translation gives CAWSEREDNEQFF. Full variable domain (remainder filled in from reference TRBV30 and TRBJ2-1): SQTIHQWPATLVQPVGSPLSLECTVEGTSNPNLYWYRQAAGRGLQLLFYSVGIGQISSEVPQNLSASRPQDRQFILSSKKLLLSDSGFYLCAWSEREDNEQFFGPGTRLTVL.

The chain recombines TRBV12-3 or TRBV12-4 with TRBJ2-7; 10 nucleotides agree with TRBD1. Trimming took 6 bases from V and 4 from J; bases not matched to a gene: 6. This CDR3 contains 14 residues. The CDR3 loop is CASRQTDRGYEQYF. The CDR3 DNA reads as TGTGCCAGCAGGCAAACGGACAGGGGGTACGAGCAGTACTTC.

This clonotype was detected ten times or more. An end of the junction differs from the germline gene, which may be a read error. The chain couples TRBV18 to TRBJ1-4; a weak D match, TRBD1 (5 bases). CDR1 is KGHSH, CDR2 LQKENI, per germline. The CDR3 runs 12 residues. The CDR3 is CASSPRGEKLFF. CDR3 coding DNA: TGTGCCAGCTCCCCACGGGGCGAAAAACTGTTTTTT.

This clonotype was seen a handful of times. This rearrangement joins TRBV4-2 to TRBJ2-7; tentatively, D is TRBD1 or TRBD2 (5 bases each). The germline V and J ends were trimmed by 1 base and 3 bases, with 10 bases remaining between them. Germline V gene data show CDR1 as LGHNA and CDR2 as YNFKEQ. This CDR3 has 14 residues. The CDR3 coding sequence is TGTGCCAGCAGCCAAGTGGAGGACAACTACGAGCAGTACTTC. Translation gives CASSQVEDNYEQYF.

This clonotype was picked up many times. The V and J genes are TRBV7-2 and TRBJ1-5, with D perhaps TRBD1 (6 bases). Germline CDR1 reads SGHTA; CDR2 reads FQGNSA. CDR3 length: 15 residues. V dropped 4 bases and J dropped 5 bases, with 15 bases sitting between them. Here the CDR3 DNA reads TGTGCCAGCAGCTGGACTCACAGGGCCGATCAGCCCCAGCATTTT. Translation gives CASSWTHRADQPQHF.

Many counts were recorded for this clonotype. The chain carries TRBV20-1 and TRBJ2-7; 9 bases agree with TRBD2. With V trimmed by 6 bases and J by 1 base, 4 bases remained unmatched. The V gene's germline CDR1 is DFQATT and CDR2 SNEGSKA (reference sequence). This CDR3 region has 13 residues. Here the CDR3 reads CSAQTSGSYEQYF. CDR3 sequence (DNA): TGCAGTGCCCAGACTAGCGGTTCCTACGAGCAGTACTTC.

Many counts were recorded for this clonotype. The V gene is TRBV30, the J gene TRBJ2-2; D uncertain. Germline V gene lookup returns CDR1 GTSNPN and CDR2 SVGIG (reference sequence). Trimming pared 6 bases from V and 7 bases from J, leaving 9 bases between. The CDR3 spans 11 residues. The CDR3 sequence: CACPFLGELFF. The CDR3 DNA is TGTGCCTGCCCCTTCCTCGGGGAGCTGTTTTTT.

V gene TRBV20-1 combines with J gene TRBJ2-3; 13 positions match TRBD2. The germline V gene encodes CDR1 DFQATT and CDR2 SNEGSKA (reference sequence). The CDR3 has 16 residues. The CDR3 spells CSGTSGNIFGTDTQYF. CDR3 DNA: TGCTCCGGGACTAGCGGGAATATATTTGGCACAGATACGCAGTATTTT.